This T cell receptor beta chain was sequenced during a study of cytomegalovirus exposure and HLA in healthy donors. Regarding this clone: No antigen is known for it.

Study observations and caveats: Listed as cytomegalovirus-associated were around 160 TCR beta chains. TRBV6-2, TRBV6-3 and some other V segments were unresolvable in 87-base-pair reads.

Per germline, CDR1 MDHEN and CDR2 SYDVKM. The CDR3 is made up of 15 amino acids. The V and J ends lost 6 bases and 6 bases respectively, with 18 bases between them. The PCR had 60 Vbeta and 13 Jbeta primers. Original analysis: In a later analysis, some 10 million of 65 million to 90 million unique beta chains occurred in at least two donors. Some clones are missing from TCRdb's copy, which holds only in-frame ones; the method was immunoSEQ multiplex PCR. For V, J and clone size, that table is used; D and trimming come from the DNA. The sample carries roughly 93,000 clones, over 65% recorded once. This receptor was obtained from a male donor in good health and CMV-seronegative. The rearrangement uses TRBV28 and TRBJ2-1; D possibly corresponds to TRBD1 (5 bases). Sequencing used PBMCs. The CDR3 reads CASSLRTDGANEQFF. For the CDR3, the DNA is TGTGCCAGCAGCCTAAGGACGGATGGGGCCAATGAGCAGTTCTTC.